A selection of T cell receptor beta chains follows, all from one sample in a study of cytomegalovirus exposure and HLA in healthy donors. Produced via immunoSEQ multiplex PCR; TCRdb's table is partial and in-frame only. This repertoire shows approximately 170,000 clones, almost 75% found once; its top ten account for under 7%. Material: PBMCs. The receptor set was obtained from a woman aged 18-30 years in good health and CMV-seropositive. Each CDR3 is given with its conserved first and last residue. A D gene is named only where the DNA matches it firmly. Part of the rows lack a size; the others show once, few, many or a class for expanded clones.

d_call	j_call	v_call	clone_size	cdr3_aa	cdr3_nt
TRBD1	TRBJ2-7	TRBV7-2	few	CASIPGTGIYEQYF	TGTGCCAGCATCCCCGGGACAGGGATTTACGAGCAGTACTTC
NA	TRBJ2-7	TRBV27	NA	CASSPSFTGYEQYF	TGTGCCAGCAGTCCCTCCTTTACGGGCTACGAGCAGTACTTC
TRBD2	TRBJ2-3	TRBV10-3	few	CAISGQRGVTDTQYF	TGTGCCATCAGTGGACAGCGGGGGGTCACAGATACGCAGTATTTT
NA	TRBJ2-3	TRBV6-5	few	CASSKTPDTDTQYF	TGTGCCAGCAGCAAGACTCCTGACACAGATACGCAGTATTTT
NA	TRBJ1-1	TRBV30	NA	CAWIDSSFTEAFF	TGTGCCTGGATCGACAGTAGTTTCACTGAAGCTTTCTTT
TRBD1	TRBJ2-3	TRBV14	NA	CASSQDRGTGTTDTQYF	TGTGCCAGCAGCCAAGATCGAGGGACAGGGACTACAGATACACAGTATTTT
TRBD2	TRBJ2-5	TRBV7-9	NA	CASSFGSGGPQETQYF	TGTGCCAGCAGCTTTGGAAGCGGGGGCCCTCAAGAGACCCAGTACTTC
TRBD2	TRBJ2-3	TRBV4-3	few	CASSGSGGSPSRTDTQYF	TGCGCCAGCTCGGGTAGCGGGGGGTCTCCATCCCGCACAGATACGCAGTATTTT
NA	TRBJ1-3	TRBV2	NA	CASNYVEVLAGNTIYF	TGTGCCAGCAATTACGTTGAGGTGTTGGCTGGAAACACCATATATTTT
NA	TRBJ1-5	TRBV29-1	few	CSVGAAAGQPQHF	TGCAGCGTTGGGGCGGCCGCGGGTCAGCCCCAGCATTTT
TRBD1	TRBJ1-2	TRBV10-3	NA	CAISRPSPTGGNYGYTF	TGTGCCATCAGTCGACCATCTCCGACAGGGGGGAACTATGGCTACACCTTC
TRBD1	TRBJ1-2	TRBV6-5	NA	CASSTGDYGYTF	TGTGCCAGCAGCACAGGGGACTATGGCTACACCTTC
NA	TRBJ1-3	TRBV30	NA	CAPSPWEKRNTIYF	TGTGCCCCTTCCCCGTGGGAGAAAAGAAACACCATATATTTT
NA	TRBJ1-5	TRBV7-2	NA	CASSLEEFNQPQHF	TGTGCCAGCAGCTTGGAGGAGTTCAATCAGCCCCAGCATTTT
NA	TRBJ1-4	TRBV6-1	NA	CASSRGPTNEKLFF	TGTGCCAGCAGTCGCGGCCCCACTAATGAAAAACTGTTTTTT
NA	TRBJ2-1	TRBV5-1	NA	CASRFGIGEQFF	TGCGCCAGCAGATTCGGGATCGGTGAGCAGTTCTTC
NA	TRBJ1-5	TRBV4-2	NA	CASSQVRGEQPQHF	TGTGCCAGCAGCCAAGTCAGGGGTGAGCAGCCCCAGCATTTT
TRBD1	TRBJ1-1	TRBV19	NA	CASTDRRKQGAMNTEAFF	TGTGCCAGTACCGATAGGAGGAAACAGGGGGCAATGAACACTGAAGCTTTCTTT
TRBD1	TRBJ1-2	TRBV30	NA	CAWTRQGGGYTF	TGTGCCTGGACCCGACAGGGCGGAGGCTACACCTTC
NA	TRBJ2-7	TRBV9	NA	CASSPPGAGEQYF	TGTGCCAGCAGCCCCCCAGGGGCAGGAGAGCAGTACTTC
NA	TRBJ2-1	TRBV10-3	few	CAISPNSNSYNEQFF	TGTGCCATCAGCCCAAACAGCAACTCCTACAATGAGCAGTTCTTC
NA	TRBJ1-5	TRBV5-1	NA	CASSLNIKGHRFHSNQPQHF	TGCGCCAGCAGCTTGAATATAAAAGGACACAGGTTCCATAGCAATCAGCCCCAGCATTTT